These 23 T cell receptor beta chains were all obtained from the same sample, sequenced in a study of Graves' ophthalmopathy and Graves' hyperthyroidism. RNA transcripts served as template for amplifying TCR beta CDR3 sequences. First-round RT-PCR relied on HTBI primers, and a second-round multiplex PCR came next. TCRdb re-analysed the multiplex PCR reads in MiXCR, keeping a single row per CDR3 protein. The sample shows around 520,000 distinct CDR3 sequences, about two fifths of them seen only once. The specimen was peripheral blood or thyroid tissue (not recorded which). These receptors were collected from an adult man with Graves' hyperthyroidism.

V and J are TRBV20-1 and TRBJ2-5; D is unclear. V was pared by 3 bases and J by 5 bases, with 13 bases between. The CDR3 runs to 13 residues. Per germline, CDR1 DFQATT and CDR2 SNEGSKA (reference sequence). The CDR3 sequence: CSARGIANETQYF. CDR3 nucleotide sequence: TGCAGTGCTAGGGGCATTGCCAATGAGACCCAGTACTTC.

Turning to this clonotype: Possible read error: a much larger clone is one base away. V gene TRBV7-2 combines with J gene TRBJ2-5, with D tentatively TRBD2 (6 bases). The CDR3 sequence is 14 residues long. Per germline, CDR1 SGHTA and CDR2 FQGNSA. CDR3 DNA: TGTGCCAGCAGCCTTACGCCCGGGGGAGAGACCCAGCACTTC. Amino acids: CASSLTPGGETQHF.

The CDR3 region is CSVSAGGNTDTQYF. In nucleotides, the CDR3 is TGCAGCGTTTCTGCGGGGGGGAACACAGATACGCAGTATTTT. The chain recombines TRBV29-1 with TRBJ2-3, with 9 bases that match TRBD2. The CDR3 contains 14 residues. The V gene's germline CDR1 is SQVTM and CDR2 ANQGSEA. Losses at the gene ends were 5 bases for V and 2 bases for J; bases not matched to a gene: 5.

This clonotype was detected many times. V usage is TRBV28 and J usage is TRBJ1-5, with no clear D. The germline V gene encodes CDR1 MDHEN and CDR2 SYDVKM. The CDR3 is made up of 12 amino acids. V gave up 2 bases and J gave up 5 bases, with 4 bases separating them. The CDR3 DNA reads TGTGCCAGCAGTTTACAGCATCAGCCCCAGCATTTT. This codes for CASSLQHQPQHF.

This clonotype has a handful of counts. One end of the junction varies from germline; a read error may be responsible. CDR3 sequence reads: CASPKQGTGLNGHTF. The CDR3 region has the DNA TGTGCCAGCCCCAAACAGGGAACAGGGCTTAATGGCCACACCTTC. The chain carries TRBV2 and TRBJ1-2; tentatively, D is TRBD1 (6 bases). The CDR3 length is 15 residues. Germline-derived CDR1 and CDR2 are SNHLY and FYNNEI.

In its sample, this clonotype was seen a few times. V gene TRBV29-1 combines with J gene TRBJ2-1, with a tentative D call TRBD1 (5 bases). Germline CDR1 reads SQVTM; CDR2 reads ANQGSEA. The V gene lost 1 base and the J gene lost 6 bases, with 16 bases spanning the gap. This CDR3 comprises 15 residues. DNA for the CDR3: TGCAGCGTTGAAGGAAGGGGTCCCACTCCCAATGAGCAGTTCTTC. It yields the protein CSVEGRGPTPNEQFF.

Ten or more counts support this clonotype. V is TRBV5-1 and J is TRBJ1-1; D is perhaps TRBD1 (5 bases). CDR1 and CDR2 (germline): SGHRS, YFSETQ. The CDR3 length is 16 residues. Between the trimmed V and J ends, which lost 0 bases and 4 bases, there was a span of 16 bases. CDR3 DNA sequence: TGCGCCAGCAGCTTGGCCAAAGGGAAGGGGCGCACTGAAGCTTTCTTT. It translates to CASSLAKGKGRTEAFF. Filled out from reference TRBV5-1 and TRBJ1-1, the complete variable domain reads KAGVTQTPRYLIKTRGQQVTLSCSPISGHRSVSWYQQTPGQGLQFLFEYFSETQRNKGNFPGRFSGRQFSNSRSEMNVSTLELGDSALYLCASSLAKGKGRTEAFFGQGTRLTVV.

V is TRBV15 and J is TRBJ2-7; 10 nucleotides match TRBD2. Trimming at V came to 0 bases and at J to 7 bases, leaving 9 bases not matched to a gene. The germline V gene has CDR1 LNHNV and CDR2 YYDKDF (reference sequence). The CDR3 consists of 16 residues. CDR3 amino acids: CATSRDLAGVDNEQYF. The CDR3, as DNA: TGTGCCACCAGCAGAGATCTAGCGGGAGTTGATAATGAGCAGTACTTC.

This clonotype appeared many times. The chain couples TRBV12-3 or TRBV12-4 to TRBJ2-5, with TRBD2 matching over 9 bases. The CDR3 runs 16 residues. Trimming at V came to 4 bases and at J to 1 base, leaving 7 bases not matched to a gene. CDR3 nucleotides: TGTGCCAGCAGTTCCTCCACGACTAGCGGCCAAGAGACCCAGTACTTC. Translating it yields CASSSSTTSGQETQYF.

This clonotype has more than one count but fewer than ten. The rearrangement uses TRBV29-1 and TRBJ1-1; D possibly corresponds to TRBD1 (6 bases). Trimming cost V 5 bases and J 0 bases, with 22 bases left between them. Per the germline V gene, CDR1 is SQVTM and CDR2 is ANQGSEA. This CDR3 contains 17 residues. The DNA of the CDR3 is TGCAGCGTTAGGGGTAGTCAGGGGCCGCCGTTGAACACTGAAGCTTTCTTT. Translating it yields CSVRGSQGPPLNTEAFF.

To note about this clonotype: One junction end disagrees with the germline gene, perhaps due to a read error. In nucleotides, the CDR3 is TGTGCCAGCACCAAACCGGGACAGACTATCAATGAGCAGTTCTTC. It yields the protein CASTKPGQTINEQFF. The chain carries TRBV5-1 and TRBJ2-1; 7 bases are shared with TRBD1. CDR3 length equals 15 residues. Looked up from germline, CDR1 is SGHRS and CDR2 is YFSETQ.

This clonotype was detected ten times or more. The CDR3 is CSVGETGANVLTF. Here the CDR3 DNA reads TGCAGCGTTGGAGAAACTGGGGCCAACGTCCTGACTTTC. The rearrangement links TRBV29-1 to TRBJ2-6; D is uncertain. CDR1 is SQVTM, CDR2 ANQGSEA, per germline. V dropped 4 bases and J dropped 2 bases, with 6 bases sitting between them. This CDR3 region has 13 residues.

Turning to this clonotype: Mismatch with germline at one junction end may stem from a read error. The genes are TRBV29-1 and TRBJ1-1; 7 bases fit TRBD1. Germline-derived CDR1 and CDR2 are SQVTM and ANQGSEA. The CDR3 has 12 residues. The CDR3 DNA follows: TGCGGCGTTGGACAGGTGAACACTGAAGCTTTCTTT. It yields the protein CGVGQVNTEAFF.

J is TRBJ1-1 and V is TRBV7-4; D ambiguous. The germline V and J ends were trimmed by 11 bases and 2 bases, with 15 bases remaining between them. Germline V CDR1 and CDR2: SGHVT, SQSDAQ. The length of the CDR3 is 13 residues. In DNA, the CDR3 is TGTGCCTGGAGTGAACGGGAAAACACTGAAGCTTTCTTT. Its translation: CAWSERENTEAFF.

The rearrangement joins TRBV9 to TRBJ1-2, with unresolved D. Trimming removed 0 bases from V and 4 bases from J, with 10 bases in between. The CDR3 covers 14 residues. Germline V gene sequence: CDR1 SGDLS, CDR2 YYNGEE. In DNA form, the CDR3 reads TGTGCCAGCAGCGTAGGGGTAGTGGGCTATGGCTACACCTTC. Protein sequence: CASSVGVVGYGYTF. Filled out from reference TRBV9 and TRBJ1-2, the complete variable domain reads DSGVTQTPKHLITATGQRVTLRCSPRSGDLSVYWYQQSLDQGLQFLIQYYNGEERAKGNILERFSAQQFPDLHSELNLSSLELGDSALYFCASSVGVVGYGYTFGSGTRLTVV.

This clonotype turned up a few times. CDR3 residues: CASSQTPGQSNEKLFF. The CDR3, as DNA: TGCGCCAGCAGCCAGACTCCGGGACAGTCTAATGAAAAACTGTTTTTT. The rearrangement links TRBV5-1 to TRBJ1-4; 7 bases line up with TRBD1. From germline, CDR1 is SGHRS and CDR2 YFSETQ. Trimming removed 4 bases from V and 3 bases from J; junction bases left unmatched: 9. This CDR3 is built from 16 residues.

Turning to this clonotype: Lacking the conserved final phenylalanine or tryptophan, this CDR3 likely reflects a read error. The J gene is TRBJ2-7, the V gene TRBV20-1; 8 bases map to TRBD2. The length of the CDR3 is 14 residues. The germline V gene has CDR1 DFQATT and CDR2 SNEGSKA (reference sequence). V shed 0 bases and J 2 bases; nucleotides not matched to a gene: 3. The CDR3 here is CSARDPGGAYEQYS. In DNA, the CDR3 is TGCAGTGCTAGAGATCCGGGGGGGGCCTACGAGCAGTACTCC.

The chain employs TRBV5-1 and TRBJ2-5; the match to TRBD2 covers 13 bases. V lost 3 bases and J lost 4; bases outside the gene matches: 6. The CDR3 has 16 residues. Germline V gene sequence: CDR1 SGHRS, CDR2 YFSETQ. Written as DNA, the CDR3 is TGCGCCAGCAGCTCAACTAGCGGGAGGGCCCGAGAGACCCAGTACTTC. This sequence encodes CASSSTSGRARETQYF. The full variable domain, with the rest looked up from reference TRBV5-1 and TRBJ2-5, is KAGVTQTPRYLIKTRGQQVTLSCSPISGHRSVSWYQQTPGQGLQFLFEYFSETQRNKGNFPGRFSGRQFSNSRSEMNVSTLELGDSALYLCASSSTSGRARETQYFGPGTRLLVL.

The chain is built from TRBV25-1 and TRBJ1-2, with 11 bases identical to TRBD1. The V and J ends lost 2 bases and 3 bases, in that order; junction bases with no gene match: 11. The CDR3 spans 18 residues. The germline V gene has CDR1 MGHDK and CDR2 SYGVNS. The CDR3 reads CASSENLGTGGRHYGYTF. The CDR3 DNA reads as TGTGCCAGCAGTGAAAACCTGGGGACAGGGGGAAGGCACTATGGCTACACCTTC.

In this sample, this clonotype turned up many times. This rearrangement joins TRBV29-1 to TRBJ2-5; TRBD2 is a possible D gene (6 bases). Germline CDR1 SQVTM, CDR2 ANQGSEA. The CDR3 length is 15 residues. Trimming removed 4 bases at V and 2 bases at J, with 17 bases between. The CDR3 protein is CSVGVWRGHQETQYF. For the CDR3, the DNA is TGCAGCGTTGGAGTTTGGCGGGGCCATCAAGAGACCCAGTACTTC. The entire variable domain, with the rest obtained from reference TRBV29-1 and TRBJ2-5, is as follows: SAVISQKPSRDICQRGTSLTIQCQVDSQVTMMFWYRQQPGQSLTLIATANQGSEATYESGFVIDKFPISRPNLTFSTLTVSNMSPEDSSIYLCSVGVWRGHQETQYFGPGTRLLVL.

This clonotype was counted many times. This chain uses TRBV20-1 with TRBJ2-7; 11 positions agree with TRBD1. Germline V gene data show CDR1 as DFQATT and CDR2 as SNEGSKA (reference sequence). The CDR3 has 14 amino acids. Losses at the gene ends were 4 bases for V and 6 bases for J; bases not matched to a gene: 8. The CDR3: CSATTGTGGSEQYF. The CDR3 nucleotides read TGCAGTGCTACAACCGGGACAGGGGGATCCGAGCAGTACTTC.

This clonotype was seen a handful of times. V gene TRBV20-1 combines with J gene TRBJ2-3; D may be TRBD1 or TRBD2 (5 bases each). CDR1 and CDR2 (germline): DFQATT, SNEGSKA (reference sequence). Trimming left V 6 bases short and J 3 bases short, with 22 bases between. The CDR3 totals 16 residues. The CDR3 sequence is CSATGTLGEGTDTQYF. In DNA form, the CDR3 reads TGCAGTGCAACCGGGACCCTCGGCGAGGGTACAGATACGCAGTATTTT.

Many counts were recorded for this clonotype. The chain links TRBV25-1 to TRBJ2-5, with 8 bases aligning to TRBD2. CDR1 is MGHDK and CDR2 is SYGVNS in the germline V gene. The V segment lost 3 bases and the J segment 1 base; nucleotides outside the gene matches: 4. There are 15 residues in the CDR3. CDR3 protein: CASSDLSGGQETQYF. As DNA, the CDR3 is TGTGCCAGCAGTGACCTCAGCGGGGGCCAAGAGACCCAGTACTTC.